This TCR beta chain is drawn from a study of OX40 agonist ivuxolimab in advanced cancers. About the study: The patients got ivuxolimab, which is an agonistic anti-OX40 (CD134) antibody. Study conclusions and caveats: Determination of antigen specificity was not performed for the expanded peripheral T cells.

V lost 2 bases and J lost 4; bases outside the gene matches: 3. CDR1 MNHNY and CDR2 SVGAGI come from the germline V gene (reference sequence). CDR3 length: 16 residues. Details on this clone: What it recognizes is unknown.

Sequencing was performed with immunoSEQ multiplex PCR; in TCRdb, only in-frame clones are kept and a portion is missing. The sample holds around 60,000 clones, about 90% seen once. The TCR originated in an adult with an advanced solid tumor such as melanoma, head and neck, liver or kidney cancer. This chain joins TRBV6-6 and TRBJ2-1; 12 bases map to TRBD2. Here the sequenced sample was CD4+ or CD8+ T cells sorted from blood, taken in a trial of the OX40 agonist ivuxolimab. CDR3 loop: CASSYPGTSGYNEQFF. Written as DNA, the CDR3 is TGTGCCAGCAGTTACCCCGGGACTAGCGGGTACAATGAGCAGTTCTTC.